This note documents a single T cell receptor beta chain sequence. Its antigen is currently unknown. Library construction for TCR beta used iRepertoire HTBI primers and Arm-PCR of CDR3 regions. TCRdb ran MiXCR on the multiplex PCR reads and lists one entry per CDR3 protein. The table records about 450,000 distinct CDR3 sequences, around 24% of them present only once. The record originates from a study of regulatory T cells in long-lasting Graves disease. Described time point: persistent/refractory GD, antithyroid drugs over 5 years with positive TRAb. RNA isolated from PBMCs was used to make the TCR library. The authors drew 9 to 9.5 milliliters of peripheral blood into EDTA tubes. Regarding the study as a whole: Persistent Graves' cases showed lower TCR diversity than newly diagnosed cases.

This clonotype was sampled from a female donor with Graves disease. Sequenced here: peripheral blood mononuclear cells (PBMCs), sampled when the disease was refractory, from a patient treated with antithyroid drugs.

The CDR3 protein is CASSLEASRSSYEQYF. CDR3 nucleotide sequence: TGCGCCAGCAGCTTGGAAGCTAGCCGGAGCTCCTACGAGCAGTACTTC. The chain carries TRBV5-1 and TRBJ2-7; perhaps TRBD2 as D (5 bases). Trimming stripped 0 bases from V and 0 bases from J, with 13 bases between. This CDR3 has 16 amino acids. The V gene's germline CDR1 is SGHRS and CDR2 YFSETQ.